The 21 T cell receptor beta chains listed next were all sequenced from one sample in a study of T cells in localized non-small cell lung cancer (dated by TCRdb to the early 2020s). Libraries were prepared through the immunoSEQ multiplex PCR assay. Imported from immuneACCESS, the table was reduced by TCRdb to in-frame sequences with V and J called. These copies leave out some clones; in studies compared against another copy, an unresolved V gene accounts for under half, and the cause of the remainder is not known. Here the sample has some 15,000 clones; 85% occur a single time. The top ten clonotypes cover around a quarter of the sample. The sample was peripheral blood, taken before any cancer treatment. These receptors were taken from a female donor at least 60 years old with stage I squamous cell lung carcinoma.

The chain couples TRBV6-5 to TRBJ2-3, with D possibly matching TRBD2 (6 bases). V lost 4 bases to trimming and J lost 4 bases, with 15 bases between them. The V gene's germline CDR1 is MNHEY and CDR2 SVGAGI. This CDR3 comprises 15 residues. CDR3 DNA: TGTGCCAGCAGTTCCGGGACTTTTGGAGCAGATACGCAGTATTTT. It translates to CASSSGTFGADTQYF.

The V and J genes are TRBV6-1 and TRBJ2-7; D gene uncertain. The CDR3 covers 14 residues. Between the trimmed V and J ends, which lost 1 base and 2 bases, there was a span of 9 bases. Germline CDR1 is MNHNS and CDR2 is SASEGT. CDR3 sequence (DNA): TGTGCCAGCAGTGAAGTGGGCAGGCCCTACGAGCAGTACTTC. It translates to CASSEVGRPYEQYF.

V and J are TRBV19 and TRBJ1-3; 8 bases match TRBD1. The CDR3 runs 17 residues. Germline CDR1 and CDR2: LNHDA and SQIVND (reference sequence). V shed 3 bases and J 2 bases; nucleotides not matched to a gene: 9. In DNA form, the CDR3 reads TGTGCCAGTAGTATCAGAGGAGAACAGGGGGCTGGAAACACCATATATTTT. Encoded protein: CASSIRGEQGAGNTIYF.

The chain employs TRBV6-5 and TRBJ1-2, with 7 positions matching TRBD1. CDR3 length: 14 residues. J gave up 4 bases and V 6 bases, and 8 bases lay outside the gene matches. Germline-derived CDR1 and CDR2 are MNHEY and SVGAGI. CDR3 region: CASSRLRDSYGYTF. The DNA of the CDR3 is TGTGCCAGCAGCCGACTCAGGGACAGCTATGGCTACACCTTC.

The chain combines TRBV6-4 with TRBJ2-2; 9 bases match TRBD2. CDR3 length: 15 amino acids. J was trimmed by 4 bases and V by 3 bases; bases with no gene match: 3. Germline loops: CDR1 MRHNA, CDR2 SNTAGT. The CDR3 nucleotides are TGTGCCAGCAGTGAAGGGACTAGCAGCACCGGGGAGCTGTTTTTT. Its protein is CASSEGTSSTGELFF.

CDR3 sequence reads: CASSLETGVSGNTIYF. CDR3 DNA: TGTGCCAGCAGCTTAGAAACAGGGGTCTCTGGAAACACCATATATTTT. The gene calls are TRBV11-2 and TRBJ1-3; TRBD1 matches 7 bases. With V trimmed by 0 bases and J by 0 bases, 2 bases remained unmatched. This CDR3 contains 16 residues. Germline V gene sequence: CDR1 SGHAT, CDR2 FQNNGV.

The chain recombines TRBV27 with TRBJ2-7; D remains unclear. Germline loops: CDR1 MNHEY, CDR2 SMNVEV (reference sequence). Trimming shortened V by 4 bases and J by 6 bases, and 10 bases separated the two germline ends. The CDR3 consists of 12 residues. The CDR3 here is CASSSDLGEQYF. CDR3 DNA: TGTGCCAGCAGTTCCGATCTGGGCGAGCAGTACTTC.

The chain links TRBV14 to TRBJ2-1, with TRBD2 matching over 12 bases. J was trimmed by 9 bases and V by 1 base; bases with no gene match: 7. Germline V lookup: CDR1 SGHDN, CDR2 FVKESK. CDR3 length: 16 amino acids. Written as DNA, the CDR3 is TGTGCCAGCAGCCAAGCCAGACTAGCGGGGGAGGGTGAGCAGTTCTTC. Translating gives CASSQARLAGEGEQFF.

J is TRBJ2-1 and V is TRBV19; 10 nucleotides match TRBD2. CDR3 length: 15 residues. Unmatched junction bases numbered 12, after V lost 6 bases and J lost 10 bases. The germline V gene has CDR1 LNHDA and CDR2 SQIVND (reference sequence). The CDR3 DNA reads TGTGCCAGTAGCCCTACTAGCGGGATATCGGGCGAGCAGTTCTTC. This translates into CASSPTSGISGEQFF.

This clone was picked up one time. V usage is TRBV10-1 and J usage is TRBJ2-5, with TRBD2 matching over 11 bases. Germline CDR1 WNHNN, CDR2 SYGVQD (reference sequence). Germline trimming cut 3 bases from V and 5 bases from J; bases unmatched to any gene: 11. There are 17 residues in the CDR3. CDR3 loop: CASSDRSTSGGRETQYF. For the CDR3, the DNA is TGCGCCAGCAGTGACAGATCTACTAGCGGGGGACGGGAGACCCAGTACTTC.

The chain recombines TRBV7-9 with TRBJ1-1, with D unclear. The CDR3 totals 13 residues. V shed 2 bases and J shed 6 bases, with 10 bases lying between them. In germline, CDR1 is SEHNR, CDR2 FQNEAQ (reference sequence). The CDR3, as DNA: TGTGCCAGCAGCTTAATTAGCAGAGCTGAAGCTTTCTTT. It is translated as CASSLISRAEAFF.

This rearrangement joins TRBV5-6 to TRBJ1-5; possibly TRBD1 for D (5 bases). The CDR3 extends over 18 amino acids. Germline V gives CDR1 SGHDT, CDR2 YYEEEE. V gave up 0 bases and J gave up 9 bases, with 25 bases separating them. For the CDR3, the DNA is TGTGCCAGCAGCTTGGACCCACAAAAAATCAGGGCCCATCGGCCCCAGCATTTT. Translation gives CASSLDPQKIRAHRPQHF.

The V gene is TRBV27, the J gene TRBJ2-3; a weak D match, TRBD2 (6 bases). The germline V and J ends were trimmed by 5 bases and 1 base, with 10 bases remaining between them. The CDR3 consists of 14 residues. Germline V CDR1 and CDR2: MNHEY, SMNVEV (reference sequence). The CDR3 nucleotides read TGTGCCAGCAGTGGATGGGGGGGCACAGATACGCAGTATTTT. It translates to CASSGWGGTDTQYF.

The CDR3 sequence: CASSLLAGGYNQPQHF. The DNA of the CDR3 is TGTGCCAGCAGCTTATTGGCAGGGGGCTACAATCAGCCCCAGCATTTT. The chain joins TRBV7-6 to TRBJ1-5, with 8 bases fitting TRBD1. V shed 2 bases and J 3 bases; nucleotides not matched to a gene: 6. This CDR3 has 16 amino acids. Germline values: CDR1 SGHVS, CDR2 FNYEAQ.

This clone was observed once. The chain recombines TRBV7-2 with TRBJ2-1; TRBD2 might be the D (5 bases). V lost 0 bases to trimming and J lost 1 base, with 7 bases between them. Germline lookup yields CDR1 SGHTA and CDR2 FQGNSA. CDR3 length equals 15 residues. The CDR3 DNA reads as TGTGCCAGCAGCTTAGCGGGAGCATCCTACAATGAGCAGTTCTTC. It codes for CASSLAGASYNEQFF.

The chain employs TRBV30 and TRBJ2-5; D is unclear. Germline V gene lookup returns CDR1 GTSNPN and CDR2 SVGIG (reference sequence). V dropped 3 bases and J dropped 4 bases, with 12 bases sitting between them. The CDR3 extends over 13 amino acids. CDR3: CAWSQIRRETQYF. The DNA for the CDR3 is TGTGCCTGGAGCCAGATAAGACGAGAGACCCAGTACTTC.

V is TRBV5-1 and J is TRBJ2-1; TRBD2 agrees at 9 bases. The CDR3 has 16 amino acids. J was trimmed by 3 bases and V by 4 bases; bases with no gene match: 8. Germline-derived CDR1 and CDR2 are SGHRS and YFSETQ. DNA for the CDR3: TGCGCCAGCAGCAGGTTTAGCGGGAGCGGCTACAATGAGCAGTTCTTC. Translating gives CASSRFSGSGYNEQFF.

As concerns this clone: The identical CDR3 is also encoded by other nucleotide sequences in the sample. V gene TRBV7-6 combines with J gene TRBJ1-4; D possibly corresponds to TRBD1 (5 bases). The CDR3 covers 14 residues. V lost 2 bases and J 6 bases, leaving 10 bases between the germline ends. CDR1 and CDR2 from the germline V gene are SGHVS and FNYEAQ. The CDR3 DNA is TGTGCCAGCAGCTTACGCAGGGAGGATGAAAAACTGTTTTTT. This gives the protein CASSLRREDEKLFF.

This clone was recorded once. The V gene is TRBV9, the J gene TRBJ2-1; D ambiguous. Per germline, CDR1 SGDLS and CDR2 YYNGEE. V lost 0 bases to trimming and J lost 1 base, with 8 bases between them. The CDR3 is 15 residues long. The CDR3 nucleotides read TGTGCCAGCAGCGTAGGGTGGGGTTCCTACAATGAGCAGTTCTTC. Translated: CASSVGWGSYNEQFF. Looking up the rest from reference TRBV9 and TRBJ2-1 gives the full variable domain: DSGVTQTPKHLITATGQRVTLRCSPRSGDLSVYWYQQSLDQGLQFLIQYYNGEERAKGNILERFSAQQFPDLHSELNLSSLELGDSALYFCASSVGWGSYNEQFFGPGTRLTVL.

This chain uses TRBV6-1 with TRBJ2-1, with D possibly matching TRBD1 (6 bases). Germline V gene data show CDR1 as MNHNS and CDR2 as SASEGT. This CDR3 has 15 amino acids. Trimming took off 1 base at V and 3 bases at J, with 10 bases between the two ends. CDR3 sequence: CASSEGRGVYNEQFF. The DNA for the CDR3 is TGTGCCAGCAGTGAAGGCAGGGGAGTCTACAATGAGCAGTTCTTC.

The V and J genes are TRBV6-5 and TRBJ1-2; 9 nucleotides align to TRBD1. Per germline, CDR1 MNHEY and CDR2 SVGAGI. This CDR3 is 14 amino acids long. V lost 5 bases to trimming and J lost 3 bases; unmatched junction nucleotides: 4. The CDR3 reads CASSTRTGDYGYTF. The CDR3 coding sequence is TGTGCCAGCAGTACCCGGACAGGGGACTATGGCTACACCTTC.